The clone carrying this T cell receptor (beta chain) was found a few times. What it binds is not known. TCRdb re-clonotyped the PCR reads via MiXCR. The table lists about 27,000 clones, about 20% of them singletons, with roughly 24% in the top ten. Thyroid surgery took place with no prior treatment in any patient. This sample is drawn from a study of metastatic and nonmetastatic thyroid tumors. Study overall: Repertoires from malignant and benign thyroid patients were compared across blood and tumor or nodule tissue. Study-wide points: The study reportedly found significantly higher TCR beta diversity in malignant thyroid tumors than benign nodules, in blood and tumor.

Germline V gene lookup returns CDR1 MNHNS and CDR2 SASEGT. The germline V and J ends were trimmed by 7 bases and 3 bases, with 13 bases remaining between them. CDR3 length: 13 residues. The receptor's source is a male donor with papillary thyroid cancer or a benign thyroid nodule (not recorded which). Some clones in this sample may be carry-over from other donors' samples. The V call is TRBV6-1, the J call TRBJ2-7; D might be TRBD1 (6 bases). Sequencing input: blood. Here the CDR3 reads CASIEGVGYEQYF. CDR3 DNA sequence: TGTGCCAGCATAGAGGGGGTAGGCTACGAGCAGTACTTC.